Following are 26 T cell receptor beta chains from one sample sequenced in a study of blood T cell repertoires in COVID-19. Some clones are missing from TCRdb's copy, which holds only in-frame ones; the method was immunoSEQ multiplex PCR. This table holds roughly 69,000 clones, 78% found once. Material: peripheral blood. The receptor source for this set is a man between 60 and 70 years old with COVID-19, enrolled during active disease.

The chain is built from TRBV28 and TRBJ2-7, with TRBD1 matching over 11 bases. Germline lookup yields CDR1 MDHEN and CDR2 SYDVKM. The junction had 3 bases not matched to a gene; V was cut back by 5 bases and J by 6 bases. This CDR3 is built from 13 residues. The chain's CDR3 is CASSRTGGREQYF. The CDR3 bases are TGTGCCAGCAGTAGGACAGGGGGCCGCGAGCAGTACTTC.

The chain couples TRBV11-3 to TRBJ2-3; TRBD1 agrees at 7 bases. Per the germline V gene, CDR1 is SGHNT and CDR2 is YENEEA. The V and J ends lost 1 base and 0 bases, in that order; junction bases with no gene match: 4. The CDR3 runs to 16 residues. CDR3 residues: CASSLVTGSSTDTQYF. The CDR3 bases are TGTGCCAGCAGCTTAGTGACAGGGTCAAGCACAGATACGCAGTATTTT. Full variable domain (remainder filled in from reference TRBV11-3 and TRBJ2-3): EAGVVQSPRYKIIEKKQPVAFWCNPISGHNTLYWYLQNLGQGPELLIRYENEEAVDDSQLPKDRFSAERLKGVDSTLKIQPAELGDSAVYLCASSLVTGSSTDTQYFGPGTRLTVL.

CDR3 amino acids: CAWSVQGARAQHF. The DNA of the CDR3 is TGTGCCTGGAGTGTACAGGGCGCGAGGGCCCAGCATTTT. The genes are TRBV30 and TRBJ1-5; D may be TRBD1 (6 bases). Germline V gene data show CDR1 as GTSNPN and CDR2 as SVGIG (reference sequence). Trimming took 0 bases from V and 11 from J, leaving 14 bases between them. This CDR3 has 13 residues.

This clone was observed once. This chain links TRBV2 with TRBJ1-4; 9 bases are shared with TRBD1. This CDR3 spans 14 amino acids. With 6 bases clipped from V and 8 bases from J, the junction kept 7 bases outside the gene matches. CDR1 SNHLY and CDR2 FYNNEI come from the germline V gene. Written as DNA, the CDR3 is TGTGCCAGCAGCTCGGACAGGGGTTCGGAAAAACTGTTTTTT. It codes for CASSSDRGSEKLFF.

The V and J genes are TRBV12-3 or TRBV12-4 and TRBJ2-5; 7 bases agree with TRBD2. The CDR3 has 13 amino acids. V dropped 6 bases and J dropped 2; count of bases not matched to a gene: 3. The CDR3 DNA reads TGTGCCAGCAGCCGAGCGGGGCAAGAGACCCAGTACTTC. It encodes CASSRAGQETQYF.

Here the CDR3 DNA reads TGCGCCAGCACTACCGGGGATATGAACACCGGGGAGCTGTTTTTT. This encodes CASTTGDMNTGELFF. J is TRBJ2-2 and V is TRBV5-1; tentative D call: TRBD2 (5 bases). Looked up from germline, CDR1 is SGHRS and CDR2 is YFSETQ. CDR3 length equals 15 residues. Trimming stripped 6 bases from V and 1 base from J, with 13 bases between.

The chain uses TRBV28 and TRBJ1-1; no definite D call. This CDR3 region has 12 residues. CDR1 and CDR2 (germline): MDHEN, SYDVKM. Between the trimmed V and J ends, which lost 5 bases and 3 bases, there was a span of 7 bases. CDR3 DNA: TGTGCCAGCAGTCCGCCGGACACTGAAGCTTTCTTT. Translating it yields CASSPPDTEAFF.

This clone was seen a few times. J is TRBJ1-1 and V is TRBV19; D perhaps matches TRBD1 (5 bases). Germline lookup yields CDR1 LNHDA and CDR2 SQIVND (reference sequence). Trimming removed 3 bases from V and 6 bases from J, with 11 bases in between. The CDR3 extends over 13 amino acids. The CDR3 is CASSIGAYAEAFF. In nucleotides, the CDR3 is TGTGCCAGTAGTATTGGGGCTTACGCTGAAGCTTTCTTT.

This chain links TRBV19 with TRBJ2-7; the D is unclear. Looked up from germline, CDR1 is LNHDA and CDR2 is SQIVND (reference sequence). The CDR3 sequence is 14 residues long. V shed 0 bases and J shed 2 bases, with 8 bases lying between them. In DNA, the CDR3 is TGTGCCAGTAGTATAGATCTAAGTACCTACGAGCAGTACTTC. This encodes CASSIDLSTYEQYF.

This clone was counted between two and nine times. The chain has TRBV7-9 and TRBJ1-2; D call uncertain. The CDR3 runs 14 residues. V was trimmed by 1 base and J by 6 bases, leaving 12 bases between them. Per the germline V gene, CDR1 is SEHNR and CDR2 is FQNEAQ (reference sequence). CDR3 residues: CASSLGGSSHGYTF. Written as DNA, the CDR3 is TGTGCCAGCAGCTTAGGCGGCAGCAGCCATGGCTACACCTTC.

The rearrangement uses TRBV21-1 and TRBJ2-3; the table assigns TRBD1, which was not confirmed against the DNA. TRBV21-1 is described as a pseudogene. The CDR3 consists of 15 residues. The CDR3 DNA is TGTGCCAGTAGTGGGCAGGGCAATTCTTCCGATACGCAGTATTTT. Translating it yields CASSGQGNSSDTQYF.

The V call is TRBV18, the J call TRBJ2-1; the D gene is possibly TRBD1 (5 bases). V lost 5 bases to trimming and J lost 8 bases, with 10 bases between them. The CDR3 covers 12 residues. CDR1 KGHSH and CDR2 LQKENI come from the germline V gene. CDR3 DNA: TGTGCCAGCTCAAGGACAATCGATGAGCAGTTCTTC. This translates into CASSRTIDEQFF.

This clone has more than one count but fewer than ten. The chain joins TRBV28 to TRBJ1-5, with 9 bases fitting TRBD1. Trimming took 6 bases from V and 4 from J; bases not matched to a gene: 7. This CDR3 is 15 amino acids long. Germline V gene sequence: CDR1 MDHEN, CDR2 SYDVKM. The CDR3 is CASSQETGGNQPQHF. The CDR3 coding sequence is TGTGCCAGCAGCCAGGAGACAGGGGGTAATCAGCCCCAGCATTTT.

This chain joins TRBV5-1 and TRBJ2-5; a possible D gene is TRBD1 (5 bases). The germline V gene encodes CDR1 SGHRS and CDR2 YFSETQ. V lost 0 bases, J lost 5 bases, and 11 bases lay in between. This CDR3 comprises 14 residues. The CDR3 nucleotides read TGCGCCAGCAGCTTGGGGCACCCAGGGGAGACCCAGTACTTC. The encoded protein is CASSLGHPGETQYF.

In its sample, this clone was seen a few times. The chain employs TRBV7-9 and TRBJ1-5; D is unclear. The V gene's germline CDR1 is SEHNR and CDR2 FQNEAQ (reference sequence). The CDR3 spans 13 residues. V was trimmed by 2 bases and J by 1 base, leaving 3 bases between them. The CDR3 coding sequence is TGTGCCAGCAGCTTACAGAGCAATCAGCCCCAGCATTTT. This translates into CASSLQSNQPQHF.

This clone is categorized as medium-sized (0.01 to 0.1%). This chain uses TRBV6-4 with TRBJ2-5; TRBD2 might be the D (6 bases). Between the trimmed V and J ends, which lost 3 bases and 4 bases, there was a span of 12 bases. Germline-derived CDR1 and CDR2 are MRHNA and SNTAGT. The CDR3 extends over 14 amino acids. For the CDR3, the DNA is TGTGCCAGCAGTGAGCGCGCGGGATCAGAGACCCAGTACTTC. The encoded protein is CASSERAGSETQYF.

The rearrangement joins TRBV19 to TRBJ2-6, with TRBD2 matching over 7 bases. This CDR3 region has 15 residues. J gave up 1 base and V 4 bases, and 1 base lay outside the gene matches. The germline CDR1 and CDR2 sequences are LNHDA and SQIVND (reference sequence). The CDR3 sequence: CASSRGGSGANVLTF. For the CDR3, the DNA is TGTGCCAGTAGTAGGGGGGGGTCTGGGGCCAACGTCCTGACTTTC.

The chain couples TRBV7-5 to TRBJ2-2; the DNA was not compared with TRBD2, the D call given in the table. TRBV7-5 is shown as a pseudogene. This CDR3 is built from 16 residues. The CDR3: CVRSFRRGLLFGELFF. In DNA form, the CDR3 reads TGTGTCAGAAGCTTCCGGCGGGGCCTCCTTTTCGGGGAGCTGTTTTTT.

The CDR3 DNA reads as TGTGCCAGCAGCCCCGACTACTTAAACTACAATGAGCAGTTCTTC. It is translated as CASSPDYLNYNEQFF. This rearrangement joins TRBV3-1 (or the pseudogene TRBV3-2) to TRBJ2-1; D might be TRBD2 (5 bases). V dropped 4 bases and J dropped 3 bases, with 13 bases sitting between them. Germline CDR1 and CDR2: LGHDT and YNNKEL (reference sequence). The CDR3 is made up of 15 amino acids.

The genes are TRBV6-5 and TRBJ2-7; D is unresolved. CDR3 length equals 14 residues. With 0 bases removed from V and 5 bases from J, the gap between germline ends came to 11 bases. In germline, CDR1 is MNHEY, CDR2 SVGAGI. As DNA, the CDR3 is TGTGCCAGCAGTTACTCGACTTACGGTGACGAGCAGTACTTC. Translating it yields CASSYSTYGDEQYF.

The chain joins TRBV11-2 to TRBJ2-7, with 11 bases aligning to TRBD1. The CDR3 totals 16 residues. V trimming: 2 bases; J trimming: 4 bases; junction bases outside the gene matches: 7. Germline values: CDR1 SGHAT, CDR2 FQNNGV. CDR3 in amino acids: CASSLIDGTGGYEQYF. The DNA for the CDR3 is TGTGCCAGCAGCTTAATCGACGGGACAGGGGGGTACGAGCAGTACTTC.

The chain combines TRBV5-4 with TRBJ1-1, with 7 bases identical to TRBD1. This CDR3 comprises 14 residues. Germline loops: CDR1 SGHNT, CDR2 YYREEE (reference sequence). Unmatched junction bases numbered 4, after V lost 4 bases and J lost 1 base. DNA of the CDR3: TGTGCCAGCAGCCCCGGGACAGCGAACACTGAAGCTTTCTTT. Translated: CASSPGTANTEAFF. Based on the CDR3 plus reference TRBV5-4 and TRBJ1-1, the full variable domain is ETGVTQSPTHLIKTRGQQVTLRCSSQSGHNTVSWYQQALGQGPQFIFQYYREEENGRGNFPPRFSGLQFPNYSSELNVNALELDDSALYLCASSPGTANTEAFFGQGTRLTVV.

V is TRBV9 and J is TRBJ1-4; TRBD1 is a possible D gene (6 bases). Germline CDR1 and CDR2: SGDLS and YYNGEE. V lost 3 bases, J lost 8 bases, and 23 bases lay in between. This CDR3 has 17 residues. The CDR3 nucleotides read TGTGCCAGCAGCGGAGGGGGAGGGGACCCACGGTTAGAAAAACTGTTTTTT. Translation: CASSGGGGDPRLEKLFF.

This sequence joins TRBV3-1 (or the pseudogene TRBV3-2) and TRBJ1-1, with 9 bases fitting TRBD1. The CDR3 has 14 residues. CDR1 and CDR2 (germline): LGHDT, YNNKEL (reference sequence). V shed 3 bases, J shed 5 bases, and the junction held 4 bases outside the gene matches. The CDR3 here is CASSHGQGSTEAFF. The CDR3, as DNA: TGTGCCAGCAGCCACGGACAGGGGAGTACTGAAGCTTTCTTT.

The chain joins TRBV28 to TRBJ1-6; D might be TRBD1 (5 bases). Trimming stripped 2 bases from V and 4 bases from J, with 12 bases between. The CDR3 is 16 amino acids. Germline V gene sequence: CDR1 MDHEN, CDR2 SYDVKM. Written as DNA, the CDR3 is TGTGCCAGCAGTTTAATAGGGCCAGGGTATAATTCACCCCTCCACTTT. Translated: CASSLIGPGYNSPLHF.

The V gene is TRBV7-6, the J gene TRBJ2-2, with 8 nucleotides matching TRBD1. CDR1 SGHVS and CDR2 FNYEAQ come from the germline V gene. V lost 5 bases to trimming and J lost 7 bases; unmatched junction nucleotides: 9. The CDR3 length is 15 residues. The CDR3 DNA follows: TGTGCCAGCAGCCGAACGAACGGACAGGGCGGGGAGCTGTTTTTT. Its translation is CASSRTNGQGGELFF.